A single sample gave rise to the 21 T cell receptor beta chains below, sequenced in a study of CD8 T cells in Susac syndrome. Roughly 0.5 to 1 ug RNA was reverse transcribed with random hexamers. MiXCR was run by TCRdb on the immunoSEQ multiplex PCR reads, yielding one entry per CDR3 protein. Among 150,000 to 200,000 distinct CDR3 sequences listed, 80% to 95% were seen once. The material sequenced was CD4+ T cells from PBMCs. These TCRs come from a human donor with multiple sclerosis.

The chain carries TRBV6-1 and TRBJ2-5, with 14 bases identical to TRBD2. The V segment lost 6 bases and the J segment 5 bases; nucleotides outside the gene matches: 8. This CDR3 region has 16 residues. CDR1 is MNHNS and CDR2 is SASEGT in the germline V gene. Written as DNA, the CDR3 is TGTGCCAGCAGGGTCCGACTAGCGGGAGGGCCGGAGACCCAGTACTTC. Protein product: CASRVRLAGGPETQYF.

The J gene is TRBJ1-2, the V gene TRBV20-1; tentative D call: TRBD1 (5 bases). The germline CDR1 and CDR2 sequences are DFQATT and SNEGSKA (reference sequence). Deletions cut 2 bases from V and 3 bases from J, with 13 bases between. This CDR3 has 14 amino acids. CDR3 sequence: CSARLPMGDYGYTF. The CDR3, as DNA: TGCAGTGCTAGACTCCCGATGGGGGACTATGGCTACACCTTC.

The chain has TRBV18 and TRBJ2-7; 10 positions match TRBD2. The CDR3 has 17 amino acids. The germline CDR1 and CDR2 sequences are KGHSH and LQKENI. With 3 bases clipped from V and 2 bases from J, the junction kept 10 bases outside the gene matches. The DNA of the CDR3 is TGTGCCAGCTCACCTGGAGGGGCTAGCGGGGGAACCTACGAGCAGTACTTC. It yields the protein CASSPGGASGGTYEQYF.

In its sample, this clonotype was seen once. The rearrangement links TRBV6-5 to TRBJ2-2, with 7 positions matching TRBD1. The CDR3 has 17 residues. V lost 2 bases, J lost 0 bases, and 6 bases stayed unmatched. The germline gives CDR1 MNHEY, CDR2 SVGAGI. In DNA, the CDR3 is TGTGCCAGCAGTTACCCCTCCGGGACAGCGAACACCGGGGAGCTGTTTTTT. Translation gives CASSYPSGTANTGELFF.

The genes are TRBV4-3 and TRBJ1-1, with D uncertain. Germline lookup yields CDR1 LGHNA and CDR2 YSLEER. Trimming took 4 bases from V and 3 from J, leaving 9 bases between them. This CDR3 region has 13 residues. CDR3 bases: TGCGCCAGCAGCCTAACTCTCGACACTGAAGCTTTCTTT. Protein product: CASSLTLDTEAFF.

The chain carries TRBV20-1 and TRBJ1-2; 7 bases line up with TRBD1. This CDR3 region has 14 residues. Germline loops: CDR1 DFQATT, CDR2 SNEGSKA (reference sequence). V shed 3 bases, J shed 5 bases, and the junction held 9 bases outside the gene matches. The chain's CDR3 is CSASPGQRPYGYTF. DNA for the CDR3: TGCAGTGCTAGTCCGGGACAGAGGCCATATGGCTACACCTTC.

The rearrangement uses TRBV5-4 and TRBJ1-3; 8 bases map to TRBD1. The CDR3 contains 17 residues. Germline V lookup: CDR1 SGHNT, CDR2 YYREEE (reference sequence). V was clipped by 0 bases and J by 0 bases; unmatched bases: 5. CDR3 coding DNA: TGTGCCAGCAGCTTGGGACAGGGGCCTCGCTCTGGAAACACCATATATTTT. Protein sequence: CASSLGQGPRSGNTIYF.

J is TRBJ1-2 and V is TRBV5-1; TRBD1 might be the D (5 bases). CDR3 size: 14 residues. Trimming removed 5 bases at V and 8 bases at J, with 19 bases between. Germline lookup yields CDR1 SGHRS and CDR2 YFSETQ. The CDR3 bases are TGCGCCAGCAGGGGGCTTGGAGGGGAGAAAGGCTACACCTTC. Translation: CASRGLGGEKGYTF.

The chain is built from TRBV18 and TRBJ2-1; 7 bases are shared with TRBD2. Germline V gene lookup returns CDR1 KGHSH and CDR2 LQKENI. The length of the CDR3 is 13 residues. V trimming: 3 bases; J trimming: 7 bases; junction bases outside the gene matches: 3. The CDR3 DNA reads TGTGCCAGCTCACCCCGGGAGGCGAATGAGCAGTTCTTC. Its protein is CASSPREANEQFF.

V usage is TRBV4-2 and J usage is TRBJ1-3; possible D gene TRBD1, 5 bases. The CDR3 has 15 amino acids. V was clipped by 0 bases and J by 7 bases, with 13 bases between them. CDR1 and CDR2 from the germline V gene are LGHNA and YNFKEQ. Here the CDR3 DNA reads TGTGCCAGCAGCCAAGATGCACAGGCATCGAACACCATATATTTT. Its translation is CASSQDAQASNTIYF.

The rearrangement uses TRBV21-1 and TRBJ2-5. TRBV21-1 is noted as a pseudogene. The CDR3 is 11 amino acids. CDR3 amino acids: CASSKPGPQYF. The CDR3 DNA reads TGTGCCAGCAGCAAACCGGGACCTCAGTACTTC.

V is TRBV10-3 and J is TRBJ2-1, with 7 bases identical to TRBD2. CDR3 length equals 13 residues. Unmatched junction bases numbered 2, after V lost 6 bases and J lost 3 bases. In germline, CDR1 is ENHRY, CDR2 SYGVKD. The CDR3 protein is CAIRPSGYNEQFF. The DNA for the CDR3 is TGTGCCATCAGGCCTAGCGGCTACAATGAGCAGTTCTTC.

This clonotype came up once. The CDR3 here is CATSLGGRETQYF. The CDR3 coding sequence is TGTGCCACCTCTCTTGGAGGGAGGGAGACCCAGTACTTC. The chain carries TRBV12-3 or TRBV12-4 and TRBJ2-5, with D possibly TRBD2 on 6 matching bases. The V gene lost 10 bases and the J gene lost 5 bases, with 17 bases spanning the gap. The CDR3 totals 13 residues.

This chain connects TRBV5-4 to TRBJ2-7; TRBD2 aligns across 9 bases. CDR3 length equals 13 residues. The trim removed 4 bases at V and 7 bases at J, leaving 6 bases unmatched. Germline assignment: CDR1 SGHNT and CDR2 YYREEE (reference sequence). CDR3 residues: CASSPGGGEEQYF. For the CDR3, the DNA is TGTGCCAGCAGCCCCGGCGGGGGGGAAGAGCAGTACTTC.

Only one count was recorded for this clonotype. CDR3 nucleotide sequence: TGTGCCAGCAGTGCAGCACAGGGGGCGAGCACAGATACGCAGTATTTT. This encodes CASSAAQGASTDTQYF. V and J are TRBV6-1 and TRBJ2-3; 9 bases map to TRBD1. V was pared by 4 bases and J by 0 bases, with 5 bases of the junction left unmatched. The CDR3 is 16 residues long. The V gene's germline CDR1 is MNHNS and CDR2 SASEGT.

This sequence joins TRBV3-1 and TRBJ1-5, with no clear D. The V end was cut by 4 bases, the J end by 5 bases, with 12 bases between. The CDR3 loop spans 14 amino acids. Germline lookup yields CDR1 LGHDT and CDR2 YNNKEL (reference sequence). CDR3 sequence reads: CASSLGGQDQPQHF. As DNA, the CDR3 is TGTGCCAGCAGCCTAGGAGGGCAAGATCAGCCCCAGCATTTT.

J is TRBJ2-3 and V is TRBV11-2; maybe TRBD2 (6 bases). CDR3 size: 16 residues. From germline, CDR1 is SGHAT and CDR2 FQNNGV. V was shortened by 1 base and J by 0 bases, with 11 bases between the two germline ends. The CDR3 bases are TGTGCCAGCAGCTTAGTCGGCGGGGCTAGCACAGATACGCAGTATTTT. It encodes CASSLVGGASTDTQYF.

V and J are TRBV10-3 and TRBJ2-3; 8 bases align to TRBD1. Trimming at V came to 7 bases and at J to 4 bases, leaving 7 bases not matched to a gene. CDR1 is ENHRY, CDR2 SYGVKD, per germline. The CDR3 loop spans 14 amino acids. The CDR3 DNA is TGTGCCATCAACGACAGGGGTAGTTCAGATACGCAGTATTTT. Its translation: CAINDRGSSDTQYF.

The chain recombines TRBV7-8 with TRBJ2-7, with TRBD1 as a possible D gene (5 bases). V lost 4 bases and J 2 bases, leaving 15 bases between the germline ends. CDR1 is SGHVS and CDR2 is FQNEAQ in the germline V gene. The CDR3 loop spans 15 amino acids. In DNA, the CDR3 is TGTGCCAGCAGCTATTCCCAGGGTAAAGCCTACGAGCAGTACTTC. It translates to CASSYSQGKAYEQYF.

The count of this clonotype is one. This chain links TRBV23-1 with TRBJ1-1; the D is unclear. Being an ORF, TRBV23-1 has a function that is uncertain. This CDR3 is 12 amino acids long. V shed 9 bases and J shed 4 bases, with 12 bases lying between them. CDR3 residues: CARYIEGTEAFF. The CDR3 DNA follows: TGCGCCAGGTACATCGAGGGCACTGAAGCTTTCTTT.

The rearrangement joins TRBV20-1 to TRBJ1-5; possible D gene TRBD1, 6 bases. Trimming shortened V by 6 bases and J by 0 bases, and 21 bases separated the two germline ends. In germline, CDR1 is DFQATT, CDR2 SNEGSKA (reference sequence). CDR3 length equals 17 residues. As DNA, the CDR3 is TGCAGTGCCCCCGGACCGTGGGGGCAATATAGCAATCAGCCCCAGCATTTT. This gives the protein CSAPGPWGQYSNQPQHF.